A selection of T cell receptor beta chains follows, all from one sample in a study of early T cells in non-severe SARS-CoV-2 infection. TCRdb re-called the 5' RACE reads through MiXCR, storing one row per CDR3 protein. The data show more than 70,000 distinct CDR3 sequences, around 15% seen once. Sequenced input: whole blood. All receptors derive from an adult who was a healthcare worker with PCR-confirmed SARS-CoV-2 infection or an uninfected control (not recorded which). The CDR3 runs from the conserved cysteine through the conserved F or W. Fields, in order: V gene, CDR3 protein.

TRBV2,CASSDLPGGSTDTQYF
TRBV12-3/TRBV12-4,CASKIGPSEAFF
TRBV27,CASSPGQGNNEQFF
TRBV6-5,CASSPHSGGTQETQYF
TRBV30,CAWKGNTIYF
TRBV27,CASSFARGQNYGYTF
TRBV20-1,CSATGLSNQPQHF
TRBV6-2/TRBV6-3,CASSYSWEQYF
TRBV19,CASSTGSPQPQHF
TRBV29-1,CSGGGGNTGELFF
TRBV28,CASSYPLRLAGEETQYF
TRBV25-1,CASSDLTEPTDTQYF
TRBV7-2,CASSSGPGPRLNSPLHF
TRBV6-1,CATPRRLAGYTGELFF
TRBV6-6,CASSYRGPETEAFF
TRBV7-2,CASSLQRGEQFF
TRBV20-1,CSAREGIGNTIYF
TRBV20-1,CSASDQSPAKNIQYF
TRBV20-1,CSAVDILSSYEQYF
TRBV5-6,CASSLSGGRGPYNEQFF
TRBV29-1,CSLTPGTGFYEQYF
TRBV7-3,CASSSGPGETQYF
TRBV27,CASSTSLLAGDYNEQFF
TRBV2,CASSELHGGGQPQHF
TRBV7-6,CASSLGPGRGNEKLFF
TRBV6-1,CASRTAIWGELFF
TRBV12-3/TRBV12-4,CASGARRITEAFF
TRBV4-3,CASSHYQSGGTDTQYF
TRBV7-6,CASSSGLGADTQYF
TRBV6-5,CASSYGSEETQYF
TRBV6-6,CASSYSGGAQETQYF
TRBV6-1,CASSIRTGAYEQYF
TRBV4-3,CASSQDGIGANVLTF
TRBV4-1,CASSLTGRAYEQYF
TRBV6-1,CASSEGSGGLTDTQYF
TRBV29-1,CSVGGETYGYTF
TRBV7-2,CASSLAGRSQETQYF
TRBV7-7,CASSAGQGAGELFF
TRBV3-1,CASSSPNGNTIYF
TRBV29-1,CSVASIPLGSSYEQYF